The 25 T cell receptor beta chains reported below all come from one sample, sequenced in a study of shared clonotypes between healthy human individuals (dated by TCRdb to 2018 to 2020). Library preparation used the immunoSEQ multiplex PCR assay. TCRdb's version of the immuneACCESS table is confined to in-frame rearrangements and falls short of the full clone set. An unresolved V gene accounts for under half of the shortfall where checked; the remainder is of unknown origin. For this sample the table gives a few million clones, of which approximately 93% were detected only once. The leading ten clones occupy 0.39% of the sample. The specimen was naive CD4+ T cells from PBMCs. The sample's cell subset or site label, in plain terms: CD45RA+ positively selected. These receptor sequences come from a young man in good health. Some clones in this sample may be carry-over from other donors' samples.

This chain connects TRBV10-2 to TRBJ2-2; D is unclear. CDR1 is WSHSY and CDR2 is SAAADI in the germline V gene. V was cut by 2 bases and J by 1 base, with 11 bases left in between. The CDR3 has 16 amino acids. The CDR3 coding sequence is TGCGCCAGCAGTGAGAGGCAGGAAGGGAACACCGGGGAGCTGTTTTTT. It codes for CASSERQEGNTGELFF.

The chain is built from TRBV7-9 and TRBJ2-7; D not certain. The V and J ends lost 3 bases and 5 bases respectively, with 8 bases between them. This CDR3 spans 12 amino acids. Germline assignment: CDR1 SEHNR and CDR2 FQNEAQ (reference sequence). The CDR3 DNA follows: TGTGCCAGCAGCTTGTCTCTGAACGAGCAGTACTTC. Protein product: CASSLSLNEQYF.

This chain joins TRBV5-1 and TRBJ2-7; D possibly corresponds to TRBD2 (6 bases). Germline V gives CDR1 SGHRS, CDR2 YFSETQ. Trimming pared 2 bases from V and 6 bases from J, leaving 18 bases between. CDR3 length equals 15 residues. The CDR3 sequence: CASSFERANPGEQYF. DNA of the CDR3: TGCGCCAGCAGCTTTGAGCGGGCAAACCCTGGCGAGCAGTACTTC.

This chain links TRBV14 with TRBJ2-2; weak D call: TRBD2 (5 bases). Per the germline V gene, CDR1 is SGHDN and CDR2 is FVKESK. V was cut by 3 bases and J by 4 bases, with 12 bases left in between. The CDR3 is 15 residues long. The CDR3 loop reads CASSHFGLSTGELFF. The CDR3 DNA reads as TGTGCCAGCAGCCACTTCGGACTGAGCACCGGGGAGCTGTTTTTT. Variable domain in full (rest from reference TRBV14 and TRBJ2-2): EAGVTQFPSHSVIEKGQTVTLRCDPISGHDNLYWYRRVMGKEIKFLLHFVKESKQDESGMPNNRFLAERTGGTYSTLKVQPAELEDSGVYFCASSHFGLSTGELFFGEGSRLTVL.

Points on this clone: The same CDR3 is also encoded by other DNA sequences in this sample. V gene TRBV19 combines with J gene TRBJ2-7; maybe TRBD2 (5 bases). The CDR3 spans 14 residues. The germline CDR1 and CDR2 sequences are LNHDA and SQIVND (reference sequence). The V end was cut by 2 bases, the J end by 1 base, with 9 bases between. CDR3 residues: CASSISEDSYEQYF. The DNA of the CDR3 is TGTGCCAGTAGTATATCGGAGGATTCCTACGAGCAGTACTTC.

The rearrangement joins TRBV28 to TRBJ1-2; D gene ambiguous. The germline V gene has CDR1 MDHEN and CDR2 SYDVKM. Trimming removed 6 bases from V and 8 bases from J, with 10 bases in between. CDR3 length: 11 amino acids. For the CDR3, the DNA is TGTGCCAGCAGGGATAACGGCGGCTACACCTTC. Protein sequence: CASRDNGGYTF.

The chain couples TRBV7-9 to TRBJ2-5; 12 bases map to TRBD2. This CDR3 has 19 amino acids. Losses at the gene ends were 5 bases for V and 5 bases for J; bases not matched to a gene: 18. Per germline, CDR1 SEHNR and CDR2 FQNEAQ (reference sequence). The CDR3 loop reads CASSRPGLAGEGGVETQYF. The CDR3 bases are TGTGCCAGCAGCCGCCCGGGACTAGCGGGTGAGGGCGGAGTTGAGACCCAGTACTTC.

CDR3 amino acids: CAISESGDSNQPQHF. CDR3 coding DNA: TGTGCCATCAGTGAGTCGGGGGATAGCAATCAGCCCCAGCATTTT. The gene calls are TRBV10-3 and TRBJ1-5, with a weak D call TRBD1 (5 bases). The germline V and J ends were trimmed by 0 bases and 0 bases, with 6 bases remaining between them. CDR1 and CDR2 (germline): ENHRY, SYGVKD. The CDR3 is made up of 15 amino acids.

The J gene is TRBJ2-1, the V gene TRBV5-1; the D is unclear. Germline assignment: CDR1 SGHRS and CDR2 YFSETQ. V lost 4 bases and J lost 6, with 11 bases in between. This CDR3 has 13 residues. The CDR3 here is CASSRPTGNEQFF. The CDR3 DNA follows: TGCGCCAGCAGCCGCCCCACTGGCAATGAGCAGTTCTTC.

This clone appeared a single time. The genes are TRBV7-9 and TRBJ2-3; TRBD2 might be the D (5 bases). This CDR3 spans 13 amino acids. Between the trimmed V and J ends, which lost 5 bases and 5 bases, there was a span of 11 bases. In germline, CDR1 is SEHNR, CDR2 FQNEAQ (reference sequence). CDR3 loop: CASSGSGRDTQYF. For the CDR3, the DNA is TGTGCCAGCAGCGGCTCGGGAAGAGATACGCAGTATTTT.

This sequence joins TRBV5-6 and TRBJ2-2, with TRBD1 matching 12 bases. Germline V gene lookup returns CDR1 SGHDT and CDR2 YYEEEE. V shed 4 bases and J 6 bases; nucleotides not matched to a gene: 13. CDR3 length equals 18 residues. For the CDR3, the DNA is TGTGCCAGCAGCGGGACAGGGGGCGGCCACGGGCCCGCCGGGGAGCTGTTTTTT. This codes for CASSGTGGGHGPAGELFF.

V gene TRBV19 combines with J gene TRBJ2-7; no clear D. The CDR3 is 15 amino acids. CDR1 is LNHDA, CDR2 SQIVND, per germline (reference sequence). V was shortened by 4 bases and J by 2 bases, with 15 bases between the two germline ends. DNA of the CDR3: TGTGCCAGTAGTACCGGGTCTCAGGCCCCCTACGAGCAGTACTTC. This gives the protein CASSTGSQAPYEQYF. The full variable domain, with the rest looked up from reference TRBV19 and TRBJ2-7, is DGGITQSPKYLFRKEGQNVTLSCEQNLNHDAMYWYRQDPGQGLRLIYYSQIVNDFQKGDIAEGYSVSREKKESFPLTVTSAQKNPTAFYLCASSTGSQAPYEQYFGPGTRLTVT.

On this clone itself: This CDR3 is also generated by other DNA sequences in the sample. The rearrangement links TRBV28 to TRBJ1-5; D remains ambiguous. V was shortened by 5 bases and J by 0 bases, with 5 bases between the two germline ends. The CDR3 extends over 13 amino acids. Looked up from germline, CDR1 is MDHEN and CDR2 is SYDVKM. The CDR3 sequence is CASSLPSNQPQHF. CDR3 coding DNA: TGTGCCAGCAGTCTCCCTAGCAATCAGCCCCAGCATTTT.

Of note for this clone: In the same sample, other DNA sequences code for this CDR3. The chain couples TRBV6-6 to TRBJ2-5; tentatively, D is TRBD1 (6 bases). The CDR3 runs to 14 residues. V dropped 0 bases and J dropped 2 bases, with 7 bases sitting between them. CDR1 and CDR2 from the germline V gene are MNHNY and SVGAGI (reference sequence). CDR3 in DNA: TGTGCCAGCAGTTACTCGACAGGTCAAGAGACCCAGTACTTC. As protein: CASSYSTGQETQYF.

The chain joins TRBV7-9 to TRBJ2-5; TRBD2 matches at 9 bases. The junction had 8 bases not matched to a gene; V was cut back by 1 base and J by 5 bases. Germline loops: CDR1 SEHNR, CDR2 FQNEAQ (reference sequence). The CDR3 loop spans 16 amino acids. CDR3 protein: CASSLGRLADGETQYF. Written as DNA, the CDR3 is TGTGCCAGCAGCTTAGGACGACTAGCGGACGGCGAGACCCAGTACTTC. Using reference TRBV7-9 and TRBJ2-5 for the parts outside the CDR3, the full variable domain is DTGVSQNPRHKITKRGQNVTFRCDPISEHNRLYWYRQTLGQGPEFLTYFQNEAQLEKSRLLSDRFSAERPKGSFSTLEIQRTEQGDSAMYLCASSLGRLADGETQYFGPGTRLLVL.

This clone was observed a single time. Other DNA variants within this sample encode the same CDR3. This chain connects TRBV18 to TRBJ2-7, with 14 bases fitting TRBD2. V was pared by 3 bases and J by 6 bases, with 4 bases of the junction left unmatched. The CDR3 covers 15 residues. The germline V gene encodes CDR1 KGHSH and CDR2 LQKENI. The chain's CDR3 is CASSPPGLAGGEQYF. The CDR3 DNA is TGTGCCAGCTCACCGCCAGGACTAGCGGGAGGCGAGCAGTACTTC.

The chain has TRBV7-9 and TRBJ2-5; D remains unclear. The CDR3 runs 14 residues. V lost 0 bases and J 5 bases, leaving 10 bases between the germline ends. Germline loops: CDR1 SEHNR, CDR2 FQNEAQ (reference sequence). In DNA form, the CDR3 reads TGTGCCAGCAGCTTAGCTAGGACGACGGAGACCCAGTACTTC. Translated, it gives CASSLARTTETQYF.

The chain has TRBV5-1 and TRBJ2-5; 8 nucleotides agree with TRBD2. The CDR3 has 16 residues. V shed 0 bases and J 4 bases; nucleotides not matched to a gene: 8. Germline V CDR1 and CDR2: SGHRS, YFSETQ. In nucleotides, the CDR3 is TGCGCCAGCAGCTTGGGGGTCAGCGGGAGTATAGAGACCCAGTACTTC. It specifies CASSLGVSGSIETQYF.

V is TRBV6-5 and J is TRBJ1-2; no definite D call. Germline loops: CDR1 MNHEY, CDR2 SVGAGI. V shed 6 bases and J shed 1 base, with 12 bases lying between them. The CDR3 length is 14 residues. The CDR3 DNA reads TGTGCCAGCAGCCCCTGGTTTTTTAACTATGGCTACACCTTC. Translating gives CASSPWFFNYGYTF.

The CDR3 protein is CASSYFSENYEQYF. The CDR3 region has the DNA TGTGCCAGCAGTTATTTTTCAGAGAACTACGAGCAGTACTTC. This chain joins TRBV6-6 and TRBJ2-7; D uncertain. V shed 3 bases and J shed 3 bases, with 12 bases lying between them. This CDR3 contains 14 residues. CDR1 and CDR2 (germline): MNHNY, SVGAGI (reference sequence).

The chain joins TRBV6-5 to TRBJ1-2; D unresolved. CDR3 length: 11 amino acids. CDR1 MNHEY and CDR2 SVGAGI come from the germline V gene. Between the trimmed V and J ends, which lost 6 bases and 9 bases, there was a span of 11 bases. Written as DNA, the CDR3 is TGTGCCAGCAGCTCGGTAGGGAGCTACACCTTC. Residues: CASSSVGSYTF.

Comment on this clone: The same CDR3 is also encoded by other DNA sequences in this sample. The chain couples TRBV30 to TRBJ2-1; D may be TRBD1 (6 bases). V shed 1 base and J shed 4 bases, with 8 bases lying between them. CDR1 is GTSNPN, CDR2 SVGIG, per germline (reference sequence). The CDR3 totals 13 residues. CDR3 in amino acids: CAWSADSYNEQFF. CDR3 nucleotides: TGTGCCTGGAGTGCGGACAGTTACAATGAGCAGTTCTTC.

The chain recombines TRBV5-1 with TRBJ2-2; 11 bases match TRBD1. With V trimmed by 1 base and J by 4 bases, 6 bases remained unmatched. This CDR3 is built from 17 residues. From germline, CDR1 is SGHRS and CDR2 YFSETQ. The CDR3 DNA follows: TGCGCCAGCAGCTTGCAAGGACAGGGGGCAGGCACCGGGGAGCTGTTTTTT. Protein product: CASSLQGQGAGTGELFF.

J is TRBJ2-1 and V is TRBV29-1, with 14 bases identical to TRBD2. This CDR3 region has 13 residues. Unmatched junction bases numbered 5, after V lost 6 bases and J lost 10 bases. In germline, CDR1 is SQVTM, CDR2 ANQGSEA. The CDR3 reads CSVGLAGADEQFF. The CDR3 region has the DNA TGCAGCGTGGGACTAGCGGGAGCAGACGAGCAGTTCTTC.

This clone came up once. This chain connects TRBV2 to TRBJ2-1; perhaps TRBD1 as D (6 bases). V was cut by 5 bases and J by 4 bases, with 15 bases left in between. This CDR3 has 15 residues. Germline values: CDR1 SNHLY, CDR2 FYNNEI. CDR3 residues: CASSFGQPSYNEQFF. CDR3 coding DNA: TGTGCCAGCAGTTTCGGACAGCCTTCATACAATGAGCAGTTCTTC.